This T cell receptor (beta chain) was sequenced during a study of T-cell memory formation after mild COVID-19. Overall study context: Across donors, TCR clusters were largely donor specific. Findings of the study overall: Clones shrinking between day 15 and 85 showed a balanced CD4/CD8 split, and those that grew later tilted toward CD4+. Detection of some responders pre-infection suggested pre-existing cross-reactive memory T cells participated.

This clonotype was observed a handful of times. Its antigen remains unidentified. From germline, CDR1 is SGDLS and CDR2 YYNGEE. The CDR3 is made up of 15 amino acids. With 3 bases removed from V and 4 bases from J, the gap between germline ends came to 16 bases. TCR alpha and TCR beta cDNA libraries carrying sample barcodes and UMIs were produced by 5'RACE using constant-segment primers. MiXCR was run by TCRdb on the 5' RACE reads, yielding one entry per CDR3 protein. The sample includes roughly 280,000 distinct CDR3 sequences, roughly 8% of them seen just once. The source of this sequence is a man aged 18 to 30 who had mild COVID-19 (a few samples of this study predate the infection). Cell type and time point are not known. The chain employs TRBV9 and TRBJ1-2; D not resolved. Source material: PBMCs or a T cell subset sorted from them (not recorded which). CDR3 in DNA: TGTGCCAGCAGCGCCGACGCCGCGCAGCCCTATGGCTACACCTTC. As protein: CASSADAAQPYGYTF.